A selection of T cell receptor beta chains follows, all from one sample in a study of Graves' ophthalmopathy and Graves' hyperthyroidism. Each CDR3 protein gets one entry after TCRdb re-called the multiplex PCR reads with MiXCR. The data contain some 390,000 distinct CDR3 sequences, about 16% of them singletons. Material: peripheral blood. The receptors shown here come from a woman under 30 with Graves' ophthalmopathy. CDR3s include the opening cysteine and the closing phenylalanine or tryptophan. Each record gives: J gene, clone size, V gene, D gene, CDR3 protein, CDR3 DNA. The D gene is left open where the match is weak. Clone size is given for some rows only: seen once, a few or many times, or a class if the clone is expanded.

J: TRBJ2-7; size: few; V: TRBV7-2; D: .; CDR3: CASSLKGEGSYEQYF; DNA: TGTGCCAGCAGCTTAAAGGGAGAGGGGTCCTACGAGCAGTACTTC
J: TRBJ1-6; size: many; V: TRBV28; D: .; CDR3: CASSLRLGLRLNSPLHF; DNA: TGTGCCAGCAGTTTGAGGCTAGGCCTCCGGTTAAATTCACCCCTCCACTTT
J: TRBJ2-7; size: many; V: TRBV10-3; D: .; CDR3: CAIGGSGLVTDEQYF; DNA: TGTGCCATCGGAGGGTCGGGGCTAGTTACGGACGAGCAGTACTTC
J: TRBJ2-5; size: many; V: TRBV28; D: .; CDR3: CASSLGLNQGTQYF; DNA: TGTGCCAGCAGTTTAGGGCTAAATCAGGGGACCCAGTACTTC
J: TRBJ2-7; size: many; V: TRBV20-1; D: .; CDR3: CSAREPRGYSYEQYF; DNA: TGCAGTGCTAGAGAACCACGGGGGTACTCCTACGAGCAGTACTTC
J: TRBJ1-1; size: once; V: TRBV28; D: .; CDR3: CASSLQDRRNTEAFF; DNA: TGTGCCAGCAGCTTACAGGACAGAAGGAACACTGAAGCTTTCTTT
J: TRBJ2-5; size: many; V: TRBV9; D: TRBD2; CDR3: CASSVDYLERGGRQETQYF; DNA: TGTGCCAGCAGCGTAGATTACCTTGAGCGGGGGGGTCGGCAAGAGACCCAGTACTTC
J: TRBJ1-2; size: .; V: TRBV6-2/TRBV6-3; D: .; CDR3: CASSYSGVYYGYTF; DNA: TGTGCCAGCAGTTACTCGGGAGTTTACTATGGCTACACCTTC
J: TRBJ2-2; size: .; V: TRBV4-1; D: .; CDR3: CASSPTKWGQAYNTGELFF; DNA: TGCGCCAGCAGCCCGACTAAGTGGGGGCAAGCCTATAACACCGGGGAGCTGTTTTTT
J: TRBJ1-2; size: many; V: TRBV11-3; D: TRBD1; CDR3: CASSPSGTGYGYTF; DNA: TGTGCCAGCAGCCCGAGTGGGACAGGCTATGGCTACACCTTC
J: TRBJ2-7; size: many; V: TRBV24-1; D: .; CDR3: CATSDADRRPAEQYF; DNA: TGTGCCACCAGTGATGCCGACAGACGCCCCGCCGAGCAGTACTTC
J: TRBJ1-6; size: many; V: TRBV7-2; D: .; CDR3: CASSRTDLQGPYNSPLHF; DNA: TGTGCCAGCAGCCGAACCGATTTACAGGGACCCTATAATTCACCCCTCCACTTT
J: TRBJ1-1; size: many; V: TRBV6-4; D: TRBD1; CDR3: CASKPAFGTGGVLTEAFF; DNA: TGTGCCAGTAAACCAGCCTTTGGCACAGGGGGGGTCCTCACTGAAGCTTTCTTT
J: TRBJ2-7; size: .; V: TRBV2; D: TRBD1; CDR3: CASRADRAVNEQYF; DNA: TGTGCCAGCAGGGCGGACAGGGCAGTGAACGAGCAGTACTTC
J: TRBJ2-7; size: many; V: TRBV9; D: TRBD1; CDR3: CASILTGAYYEQYF; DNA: TGTGCCAGCATCCTGACAGGGGCTTACTACGAGCAGTACTTC
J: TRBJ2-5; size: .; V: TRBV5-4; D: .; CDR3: CASSQPRGEETQYF; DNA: TGTGCCAGCAGCCAACCCAGGGGCGAAGAGACCCAGTACTTC
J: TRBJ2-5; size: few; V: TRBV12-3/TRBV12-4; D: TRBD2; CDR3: CASRRRTSGTQETQYF; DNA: TGTGCCAGCAGAAGAAGGACTAGCGGGACGCAAGAGACCCAGTACTTC
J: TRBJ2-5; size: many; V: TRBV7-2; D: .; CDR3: CASSLGGVGETQYF; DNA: TGTGCCAGCAGCTTGGGGGGTGTTGGGGAGACCCAGTACTTC
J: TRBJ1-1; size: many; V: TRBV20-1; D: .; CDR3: CSAKGVTLPNTEAFF; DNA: TGCAGTGCTAAAGGCGTCACCTTGCCGAACACTGAAGCTTTCTTT
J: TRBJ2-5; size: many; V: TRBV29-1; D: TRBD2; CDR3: CSVEDPLAGGPRETQYF; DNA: TGCAGCGTTGAAGATCCCTTAGCGGGGGGGCCTCGAGAGACCCAGTACTTC
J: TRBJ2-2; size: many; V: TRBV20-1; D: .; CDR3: CSARNPGTHTGELFF; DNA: TGCAGTGCTAGAAATCCCGGGACTCACACCGGGGAGCTGTTTTTT
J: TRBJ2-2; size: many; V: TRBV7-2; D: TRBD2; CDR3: CASSLAGGPGTGELFF; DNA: TGTGCCAGCAGCTTAGCGGGAGGGCCAGGTACCGGGGAGCTGTTTTTT
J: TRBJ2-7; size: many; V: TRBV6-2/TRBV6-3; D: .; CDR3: CASSYRDTTYEQYF; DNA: TGTGCCAGCAGTTACAGGGACACAACCTACGAGCAGTACTTC
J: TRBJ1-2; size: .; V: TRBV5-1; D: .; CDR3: CASSFLSPQGNTGYTF; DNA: TGCGCCAGCAGCTTTTTGTCCCCGCAGGGGAATACTGGCTACACCTTC
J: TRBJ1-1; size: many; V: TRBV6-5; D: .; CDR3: CASRSPGRGNTEAFF; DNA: TGTGCCAGCAGGAGCCCGGGCCGAGGGAACACTGAAGCTTTCTTT
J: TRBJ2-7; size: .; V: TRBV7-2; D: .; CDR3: CASSHTVRGDYEQYF; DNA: TGTGCCAGCTCCCACACGGTTCGGGGAGACTACGAGCAGTACTTC
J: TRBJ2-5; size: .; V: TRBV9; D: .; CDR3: CASSIGGLQETQYF; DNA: TGTGCCAGCAGTATCGGGGGACTCCAAGAGACCCAGTACTTC
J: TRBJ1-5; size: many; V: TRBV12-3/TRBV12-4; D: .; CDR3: CASSLAMAPQHF; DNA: TGTGCCAGCAGTTTAGCAATGGCGCCCCAGCATTTT
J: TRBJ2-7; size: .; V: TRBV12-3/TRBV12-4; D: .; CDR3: CASSFRFEGDEQYF; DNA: TGTGCCAGCAGTTTTAGATTTGAGGGTGACGAGCAGTACTTC
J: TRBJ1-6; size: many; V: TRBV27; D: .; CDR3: CASSIGENSPLHF; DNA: TGTGCCAGCAGTATAGGGGAGAATTCACCCCTCCACTTT
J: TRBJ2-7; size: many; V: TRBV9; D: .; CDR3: CASSVAGDHYEQYF; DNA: TGTGCCAGCAGCGTAGCTGGGGATCACTACGAGCAGTACTTC
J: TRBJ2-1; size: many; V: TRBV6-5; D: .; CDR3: CASTPGSYNEQFF; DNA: TGTGCCAGCACCCCGGGATCATACAATGAGCAGTTCTTC
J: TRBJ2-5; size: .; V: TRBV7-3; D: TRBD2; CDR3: CASSPGLAGVLETQYF; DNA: TGTGCCAGCAGCCCGGGACTAGCGGGGGTATTAGAGACCCAGTACTTC
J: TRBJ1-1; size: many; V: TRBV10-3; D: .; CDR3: CAISESEEGGTEAFF; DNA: TGTGCCATCAGTGAGTCGGAAGAGGGAGGCACTGAAGCTTTCTTT
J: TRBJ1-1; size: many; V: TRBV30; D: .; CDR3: CAWSVRRGFEAFF; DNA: TGTGCCTGGAGTGTACGTCGGGGATTTGAAGCTTTCTTT
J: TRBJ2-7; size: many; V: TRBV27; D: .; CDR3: CASIPSSARSSYEQYF; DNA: TGTGCCAGCATTCCCTCATCAGCCCGGAGCTCCTACGAGCAGTACTTC
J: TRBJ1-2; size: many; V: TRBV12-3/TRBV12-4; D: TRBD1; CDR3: CASSRDRDLGGYTF; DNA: TGTGCCAGCAGTAGAGACAGGGACTTGGGGGGCTACACCTTC
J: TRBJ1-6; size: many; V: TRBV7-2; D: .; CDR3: CASSSMTSNSPLHF; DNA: TGTGCCAGCAGCTCAATGACCTCTAATTCACCCCTCCACTTT
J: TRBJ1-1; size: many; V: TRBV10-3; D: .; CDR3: CAIFSLGGRRVEAFF; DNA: TGTGCCATCTTTTCCCTCGGGGGGCGAAGGGTAGAAGCTTTCTTT
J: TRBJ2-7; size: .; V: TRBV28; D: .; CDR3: CASREQSMTSGYEQYF; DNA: TGTGCCAGTCGGGAACAGTCTATGACCTCCGGCTACGAGCAGTACTTC
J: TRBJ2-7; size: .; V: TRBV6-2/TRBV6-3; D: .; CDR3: CASSSPMTGQYEQYF; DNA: TGTGCCAGCAGTTCCCCTATGACAGGCCAGTACGAGCAGTACTTC
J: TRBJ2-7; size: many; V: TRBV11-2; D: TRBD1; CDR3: CASSFLGPGQGGYEQYF; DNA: TGTGCCAGCAGCTTCCTAGGGCCCGGACAGGGCGGGTACGAGCAGTACTTC
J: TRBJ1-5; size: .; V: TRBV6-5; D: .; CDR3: CASSWDINQPQHF; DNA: TGTGCCAGCAGTTGGGATATAAATCAGCCCCAGCATTTT